The source of this TCR beta chain is a study of memory CD4+ T cells and cytomegalovirus serostatus. The sort gate was single viable CD3+CD4+CD8-CD45RO+ cells for memory CD4+ T cells. Using immunoSEQ multiplex PCR, the repertoire was profiled, and TCRdb retains in-frame clones only, with some absent. This sample carries 30,000 to 50,000 clones, about three quarters of them seen once, and the ten largest clones take 0.6% to 0.95%. The germline CDR1 and CDR2 sequences are MRHNA and SNTAGT. This CDR3 has 15 residues. The V and J ends lost 5 bases and 1 base respectively, with 13 bases between them. V gene TRBV6-4 combines with J gene TRBJ2-3; D is possibly TRBD2 (5 bases). This clonotype originated in an adult in good health and CMV-seronegative. The source material was memory CD4+ T cells from blood. In DNA form, the CDR3 reads TGTGCCAGCAGTCAGGAGGCGTCGGGCACAGATACGCAGTATTTT. Translating it yields CASSQEASGTDTQYF.